The rows below give T cell receptor beta chains drawn from one sample of a study of CD8+CD57+ T cells in acquired aplastic anemia. TCRdb used MiXCR to reprocess the reads, holding one entry per CDR3 protein. Among roughly 200,000 distinct CDR3 sequences listed, nearly 65% were seen once. The sequenced material came from sorted CD4+, CD8+, or CD8+CD57+ T cells (not recorded which) from PBMCs. These receptors all stem from a human donor with aplastic anemia. The CDR3 runs from the conserved cysteine through the conserved F or W. Each record gives: clone size, D gene, V gene, J gene, CDR3 protein, CDR3 DNA. D genes are given only for firm matches. Not all rows give a size; the values are once, few, many and, for expanded clones, a class.

-,TRBD1,TRBV7-9,TRBJ2-7,CASSGTGGDYEQYF,TGTGCCAGCAGTGGGACAGGGGGCGACTACGAGCAGTACTTC
-,-,TRBV24-1,TRBJ2-1,CATSGPEGVYNEQFF,TGTGCCACCAGTGGACCTGAGGGGGTATACAATGAGCAGTTCTTC
-,-,TRBV7-3,TRBJ1-2,CASSLAPFYGYTF,TGTGCCAGCAGCTTAGCCCCCTTCTATGGCTACACCTTC
few,-,TRBV7-9,TRBJ1-1,CASSLGGFEAFF,TGTGCCAGCAGCTTAGGAGGCTTTGAAGCTTTCTTT
-,-,TRBV7-6,TRBJ2-3,CASSLGRRLTDTQYF,TGTGCCAGCAGCTTAGGACGGAGACTCACAGATACGCAGTATTTT
many,TRBD2,TRBV5-5,TRBJ2-1,CASSRAGTRRVNEQFF,TGTGCCAGCAGCCGAGCCGGGACTAGGAGGGTCAATGAGCAGTTCTTC
-,-,TRBV2,TRBJ2-5,CASSELARGETQYF,TGTGCCAGCAGTGAACTTGCTCGCGGAGAGACCCAGTACTTC
-,TRBD2,TRBV9,TRBJ2-1,CASSVPLLAGGLDEQFF,TGTGCCAGCAGCGTCCCCCTTTTAGCGGGAGGGCTCGATGAGCAGTTCTTC
-,-,TRBV2,TRBJ1-6,CASSYGLAGSYNSPLHF,TGTGCCAGCAGTTACGGACTCGCGGGAAGCTATAATTCACCCCTCCACTTT
once,TRBD2,TRBV2,TRBJ2-1,CASSVDGGGYNEQFF,TGTGCCAGCAGTGTTGATGGCGGGGGCTACAATGAGCAGTTCTTC
once,-,TRBV20-1,TRBJ2-7,CSARDSASLYYEQYF,TGCAGTGCTAGAGATTCAGCGTCCCTATACTACGAGCAGTACTTC
-,-,TRBV6-5,TRBJ2-5,CASSMREETQYF,TGTGCCAGCAGTATGCGGGAAGAGACCCAGTACTTC
many,-,TRBV24-1,TRBJ1-1,CATRASGVNTEAFF,TGTGCCACCAGGGCTTCGGGAGTCAACACTGAAGCTTTCTTT
-,-,TRBV20-1,TRBJ2-3,CSARAQGRDTDTQYF,TGCAGTGCTAGAGCTCAGGGGAGGGACACAGATACGCAGTATTTT
-,TRBD1,TRBV15,TRBJ2-7,CATSRARDSSYEQYF,TGTGCCACCAGCAGAGCCCGGGACAGCTCCTACGAGCAGTACTTC
once,-,TRBV4-1,TRBJ2-1,CASSQEHHNEQFF,TGCGCCAGCAGCCAAGAGCATCACAATGAGCAGTTCTTC
-,-,TRBV7-6,TRBJ2-5,CASSAQVVGRGETQYF,TGTGCCAGCAGCGCCCAAGTAGTGGGTCGCGGGGAGACCCAGTACTTC
-,-,TRBV6-5,TRBJ2-7,CASSPRGTSYEQYF,TGTGCCAGCAGTCCCCGCGGCACATCCTACGAGCAGTACTTC
-,-,TRBV10-2,TRBJ2-7,CASSEVGRSSYEQYF,TGTGCCAGCAGTGAAGTGGGGAGAAGCTCCTACGAGCAGTACTTC
few,-,TRBV7-6,TRBJ2-7,CASSLGGYNEQYF,TGTGCCAGCAGCTTAGGAGGGTATAACGAGCAGTACTTC
once,-,TRBV5-1,TRBJ2-7,CASRLGEHEQYF,TGCGCCAGCAGACTTGGGGAACACGAGCAGTACTTC
-,TRBD1,TRBV10-1,TRBJ2-6,CACSEGAGSANVLTF,TGCGCCTGCAGTGAGGGGGCGGGTTCGGCCAACGTCCTGACTTTC
-,-,TRBV25-1,TRBJ2-7,CASSGLGLYEQYF,TGTGCCAGCAGTGGGTTAGGCCTCTACGAGCAGTACTTC
many,TRBD2,TRBV4-2,TRBJ2-5,CASSQEVGGAETQYF,TGTGCCAGCAGCCAAGAAGTCGGGGGGGCAGAGACCCAGTACTTC
-,TRBD1,TRBV24-1,TRBJ2-1,CATSSTVGTGTGATNEQFF,TGTGCCACCAGTTCGACGGTTGGGACTGGGACAGGAGCTACCAATGAGCAGTTCTTC
-,-,TRBV25-1,TRBJ1-1,CASTLTGEAFF,TGTGCCAGCACCTTAACAGGCGAAGCTTTCTTT
-,TRBD2,TRBV29-1,TRBJ2-7,CSVTGGAGVSSGEQYF,TGCAGCGTTACCGGGGGAGCGGGAGTGTCGTCCGGCGAGCAGTACTTC
-,-,TRBV20-1,TRBJ2-7,CSASPGYEQYF,TGCAGTGCTAGCCCAGGCTACGAGCAGTACTTC
-,-,TRBV19,TRBJ1-1,CASSMTLDTEAFF,TGTGCCAGTAGTATGACATTGGACACTGAAGCTTTCTTT
many,-,TRBV19,TRBJ2-7,CASSIGAGPYEQYF,TGTGCCAGTAGTATCGGGGCCGGACCCTACGAGCAGTACTTC
-,TRBD2,TRBV15,TRBJ2-2,CATSRAILAGPKDTGELFF,TGTGCCACCAGCAGAGCCATACTAGCGGGGCCCAAGGACACCGGGGAGCTGTTTTTT
-,TRBD1,TRBV5-5,TRBJ2-7,CASSFPGTDYEQYF,TGTGCCAGCAGCTTCCCCGGGACAGACTACGAGCAGTACTTC
many,-,TRBV2,TRBJ2-7,CATGTGTYEQYF,TGTGCGACCGGGACGGGGACCTACGAGCAGTACTTC
-,-,TRBV19,TRBJ1-5,CASRNPGARRLGDRSNQPQHF,TGTGCCAGTAGGAACCCAGGGGCGAGGAGGCTGGGGGATAGGAGCAATCAGCCCCAGCATTTT
-,-,TRBV12-3/TRBV12-4,TRBJ1-5,CASSEGRGLNQPQHF,TGTGCCAGCAGTGAAGGGAGGGGCCTCAATCAGCCCCAGCATTTT
-,TRBD2,TRBV24-1,TRBJ2-7,CATSDGAGDAYEQYF,TGTGCCACCAGTGATGGGGCGGGAGATGCCTACGAGCAGTACTTC
-,-,TRBV6-1,TRBJ1-1,CASSETSGNTEAFF,TGTGCCAGCAGTGAGACTAGCGGGAACACTGAAGCTTTCTTT
few,-,TRBV20-1,TRBJ2-2,CSARGSFGELFF,TGCAGTGCTAGAGGTTCGTTTGGGGAGCTGTTTTTT
-,-,TRBV10-3,TRBJ1-2,CAISEDVGYYGDTF,TGTGCCATCAGCGAGGATGTGGGTTACTATGGCGACACCTTC
many,TRBD2,TRBV2,TRBJ2-1,CASSEGLAGNNEQFF,TGTGCCAGCAGTGAAGGACTAGCGGGTAACAATGAGCAGTTCTTC
-,TRBD1,TRBV2,TRBJ1-1,CASSYKPGQGNTEAFF,TGTGCCAGCAGCTACAAACCGGGACAGGGGAACACTGAAGCTTTCTTT
-,TRBD2,TRBV24-1,TRBJ2-1,CATSDSSGRASANEQFF,TGTGCCACCAGTGACTCTAGCGGGAGGGCCTCGGCTAATGAGCAGTTCTTC
-,-,TRBV19,TRBJ1-6,CASSIGGANSPLHF,TGTGCCAGTAGTATAGGGGGGGCTAATTCACCCCTCCACTTT
few,-,TRBV15,TRBJ2-7,CATSREQGSYEQYF,TGTGCCACCAGCAGAGAGCAGGGGAGCTACGAGCAGTACTTC
-,-,TRBV20-1,TRBJ1-1,CSARETGNTEAFF,TGCAGTGCTAGAGAGACAGGGAACACTGAAGCTTTCTTT
-,TRBD1,TRBV9,TRBJ1-6,CASSPRAGGDNSPLHF,TGTGCCAGCAGCCCTCGGGCAGGGGGCGATAATTCACCCCTCCACTTT